The clone carrying this T cell receptor (beta chain) appeared a few times. Its antigen remains unidentified. Profiled with immunoSEQ multiplex PCR; TCRdb holds only in-frame clones, not every one. The profile covers tens of thousands of clones, none occurring a single time. The data derive from a study of T cell clonality in common variable immunodeficiency. Most patients and controls had Caucasian heritage. Findings and caveats of the study: Shared TCRbeta clones were fewer between CVID subjects than controls.

The sample was peripheral blood mononuclear cells. The clonotype originates from a person aged 18-70 years in good health.

The CDR3 sequence: CASRGGTSGSETQYF. The sequenced part of the CDR3 DNA is TGCGCCAGCAGGGGAGGGACTAGCGGGAGTGAGACC. The chain is built from TRBV5-1 and TRBJ2-5; TRBD2 aligns across 14 bases. The read terminates 3 residues before the CDR3 end, so the remaining end is supplied by the germline J gene. The CDR3 runs 15 residues. After removal of 5 bases from V and 5 bases from J, the junction contained 5 bases not matched to a gene. CDR1 and CDR2 (germline): SGHRS, YFSETQ.